This entry describes one TCR beta chain. The data derive from a study of blood T cell repertoires in COVID-19. Study overall: Specimens from acute and convalescent COVID-19 originated in the United States, Italy and Spain. In each case, the material was cDNA or gDNA derived from T cells, B-cell-depleted T cells, or PBMCs.

Original handling: Amplifying reference gene primers gave estimates of nucleated cell counts. TCRdb keeps only in-frame clones here, not all; method: immunoSEQ multiplex PCR. D and trimming come from the DNA, and the V and J calls and clone size come from that table. The data hold 200,000 to 250,000 clones, with roughly nine tenths observed a single time. This CDR3 is built from 13 residues. Germline V gene lookup returns CDR1 SGHTA and CDR2 FQGTGA. Trimming left V 2 bases short and J 4 bases short, with 8 bases between. The sequence was collected from an older woman who had recovered from COVID-19. The V call is TRBV7-3, the J call TRBJ1-1; D not certain. The material sequenced was peripheral blood. Here the CDR3 DNA reads TGTGCCAGCAGCTTAGGCAGTGGCACTGAAGCTTTCTTT. It specifies CASSLGSGTEAFF. The entire variable domain, with the rest obtained from reference TRBV7-3 and TRBJ1-1, is as follows: GAGVSQTPSNKVTEKGKYVELRCDPISGHTALYWYRQSLGQGPEFLIYFQGTGAADDSGLPNDRFFAVRPEGSVSTLKIQRTERGDSAVYLCASSLGSGTEAFFGQGTRLTVV.